The sequence of this T cell receptor beta chain was determined in a study of blood T cell repertoires in COVID-19. Study-level information: Some COVID-19 samples were acute and others convalescent; all came from the United States, Italy and Spain. PBMCs, B-cell-depleted T cells, or T cells provided the cDNA or gDNA that made up the material.

In the authors' workflow: Reference gene primer amplification in the assay estimated nucleated cell counts. Here immunoSEQ multiplex PCR was the method, and the copy in TCRdb shows in-frame clones only, minus some. V, J and clone size are those of that table, while D and trimming were read from the DNA. The sample records approximately 260,000 clones, around 82% being singletons. Per germline, CDR1 LNHDA and CDR2 SQIVND (reference sequence). V shed 8 bases and J 8 bases; nucleotides not matched to a gene: 10. The CDR3 runs to 14 residues. The chain has TRBV19 and TRBJ1-4; 8 bases align to TRBD1. This TCR was recovered from a human donor in a cohort sampled during active COVID-19. Sample: peripheral blood. CDR3 loop: CASAAQGAGEKLFF. The DNA for the CDR3 is TGTGCCAGTGCCGCTCAGGGGGCAGGCGAAAAACTGTTTTTT.